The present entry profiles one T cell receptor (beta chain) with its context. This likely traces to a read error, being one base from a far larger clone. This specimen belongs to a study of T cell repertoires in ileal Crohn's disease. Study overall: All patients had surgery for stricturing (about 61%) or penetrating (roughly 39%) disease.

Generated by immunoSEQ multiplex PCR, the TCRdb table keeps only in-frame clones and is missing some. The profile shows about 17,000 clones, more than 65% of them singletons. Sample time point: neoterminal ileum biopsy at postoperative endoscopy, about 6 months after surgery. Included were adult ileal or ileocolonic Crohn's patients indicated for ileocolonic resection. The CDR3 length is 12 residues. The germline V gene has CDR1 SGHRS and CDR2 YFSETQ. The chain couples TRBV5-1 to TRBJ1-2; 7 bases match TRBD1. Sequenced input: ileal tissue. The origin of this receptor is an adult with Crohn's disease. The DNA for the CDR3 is TGCGCCAGCATTGGGACAGACTATGGCTACCCCTTC. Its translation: CASIGTDYGYPF.